This TCR beta chain originates from a study of radiotherapy plus CTLA-4 blockade in lung cancer. Study information: Overall, around 18% of patients showed an objective response, while approximately 28% attained disease control. General study results and limits: It was early blood T cell clone dynamics, with interferon-beta, that reportedly best predicted response. The study found tumor-derived TCR clones expanded in blood after radiotherapy plus ipilimumab.

Focal radiation and CTLA-4 blockade (ipilimumab) were tested in chemo-refractory metastatic non-small-cell lung cancer patients. The trim removed 1 base at V and 0 bases at J, leaving 11 bases unmatched. This CDR3 comprises 19 residues. Germline values: CDR1 SGHVS, CDR2 FQNEAQ. The repertoire was sequenced with immunoSEQ multiplex PCR; TCRdb's copy has only in-frame clones and lacks some. The sample records over 60,000 clones, around 86% being singletons. Concerning this clone itself: Antigen specificity is unknown.

The chain uses TRBV7-8 and TRBJ2-4; 8 bases map to TRBD1. The receptor's source is a human donor with non-small cell lung cancer that progressed on radiotherapy plus ipilimumab. The sample was peripheral blood, taken from a patient treated with radiotherapy plus ipilimumab. The CDR3 sequence is CASSLGGQVVSRAKNIQYF. CDR3 DNA sequence: TGTGCCAGCAGCTTAGGGGGACAGGTAGTTTCAAGAGCCAAAAACATTCAGTACTTC.